Presented here are 25 T cell receptor beta chains from one specimen sequenced in a study of Ad26.COV2.S vaccination and SARS-CoV-2 variants. TCRdb keeps only in-frame clones here, not all; method: immunoSEQ multiplex PCR. The sample contains about 350,000 clones, about 91% of which appear only once. Sequencing was performed on peripheral blood, taken after recovery from COVID-19. The origin of the receptors is a human donor who had recovered from COVID-19.

The chain has TRBV18 and TRBJ2-7, with 7 positions matching TRBD1. The CDR3 is 14 residues long. The V and J ends lost 0 bases and 2 bases, in that order; junction bases with no gene match: 1. The germline V gene has CDR1 KGHSH and CDR2 LQKENI. CDR3 amino acids: CASSPPGQPYEQYF. For the CDR3, the DNA is TGTGCCAGCTCACCACCGGGACAGCCCTACGAGCAGTACTTC.

This clone was detected a few times. Other DNA sequences of this sample code for an identical CDR3. This chain joins TRBV6-5 and TRBJ1-1; D remains ambiguous. V dropped 6 bases and J dropped 2 bases, with 13 bases sitting between them. Germline V gives CDR1 MNHEY, CDR2 SVGAGI. This CDR3 spans 14 amino acids. The CDR3 loop is CASRSGNLNTEAFF. The CDR3 DNA reads TGTGCCAGCAGGAGCGGGAACCTTAACACTGAAGCTTTCTTT.

The chain joins TRBV7-3 to TRBJ2-3, with D possibly matching TRBD1 (5 bases). CDR1 SGHTA and CDR2 FQGTGA come from the germline V gene. This CDR3 has 17 residues. Trimming pared 3 bases from V and 6 bases from J, leaving 22 bases between. The CDR3 loop is CASSLTWQGNPPDTQYF. CDR3 in DNA: TGTGCCAGCAGCTTGACATGGCAGGGTAACCCCCCGGATACGCAGTATTTT.

The chain carries TRBV5-4 and TRBJ1-4; D is undetermined. CDR1 and CDR2 (germline): SGHNT, YYREEE (reference sequence). The CDR3 runs to 12 residues. Trimming cost V 4 bases and J 5 bases, with 6 bases left between them. The CDR3 is CASSRANEKLFF. CDR3 DNA sequence: TGTGCCAGCAGCCGGGCCAATGAAAAACTGTTTTTT.

The rearrangement joins TRBV3-1 (or the pseudogene TRBV3-2) to TRBJ2-7; 14 bases are shared with TRBD2. This CDR3 has 14 amino acids. Germline-derived CDR1 and CDR2 are LGHDT and YNNKEL (reference sequence). After removal of 7 bases from V and 6 bases from J, the junction contained 5 bases not matched to a gene. CDR3 in amino acids: CASMETSGGGEQYF. As DNA, the CDR3 is TGTGCCAGCATGGAGACTAGCGGGGGGGGCGAGCAGTACTTC.

The V call is TRBV12-3 or TRBV12-4, the J call TRBJ1-1; D possibly corresponds to TRBD1 (6 bases). V gave up 4 bases and J gave up 9 bases, with 15 bases separating them. The length of the CDR3 is 13 residues. As DNA, the CDR3 is TGTGCCAGCAGTTCCCGACAGGTCGGAAAAGCTTTCTTT. This gives the protein CASSSRQVGKAFF.

This chain connects TRBV9 to TRBJ1-3; D uncertain. Trimming removed 5 bases from V and 4 bases from J, with 13 bases in between. Germline V gene lookup returns CDR1 SGDLS and CDR2 YYNGEE. This CDR3 is 14 amino acids long. In DNA form, the CDR3 reads TGTGCCAGCAGTGGCGGCTCGGAAGGAAACACCATATATTTT. It encodes CASSGGSEGNTIYF.

The chain links TRBV2 to TRBJ2-1; perhaps TRBD2 as D (7 bases). The CDR3 extends over 14 amino acids. Germline V CDR1 and CDR2: SNHLY, FYNNEI. Trimming removed 11 bases at V and 9 bases at J, with 23 bases between. CDR3 amino acids: CAPQGRGDGGEQFF. CDR3 DNA: TGTGCCCCCCAGGGGAGGGGGGACGGGGGTGAGCAGTTCTTC.

The rearrangement joins TRBV7-9 to TRBJ1-5; 7 nucleotides line up with TRBD1. The CDR3 covers 15 residues. Losses at the gene ends were 4 bases for V and 4 bases for J; bases not matched to a gene: 7. Per the germline V gene, CDR1 is SEHNR and CDR2 is FQNEAQ (reference sequence). The CDR3 loop is CASSSTRGGNQPQHF. In DNA form, the CDR3 reads TGTGCCAGCAGCTCTACCAGGGGGGGTAATCAGCCCCAGCATTTT.

The chain uses TRBV7-2 and TRBJ1-3; unclear D gene. The CDR3 is 16 amino acids. The germline V and J ends were trimmed by 2 bases and 0 bases, with 11 bases remaining between them. Germline CDR1 reads SGHTA; CDR2 reads FQGNSA. CDR3 amino acids: CASSLKGQSSGNTIYF. In DNA form, the CDR3 reads TGTGCCAGCAGCTTAAAAGGCCAGAGCTCTGGAAACACCATATATTTT.

This clone was observed a few times. This chain joins TRBV18 and TRBJ2-7; D gene unclear. V lost 5 bases and J lost 6, with 11 bases in between. Germline V gene lookup returns CDR1 KGHSH and CDR2 LQKENI. The CDR3 extends over 12 amino acids. CDR3 region: CASSTYSAEQYF. The CDR3 DNA reads as TGTGCCAGCTCAACCTATTCGGCCGAGCAGTACTTC.

This sequence joins TRBV15 and TRBJ2-1, with D uncertain. The CDR3 consists of 15 residues. Germline V lookup: CDR1 LNHNV, CDR2 YYDKDF (reference sequence). V lost 0 bases to trimming and J lost 2 bases, with 8 bases between them. CDR3 nucleotides: TGTGCCACCAGCAGAGATCTGGGTCCCTACAATGAGCAGTTCTTC. This sequence encodes CATSRDLGPYNEQFF. Supplemented by reference TRBV15 and TRBJ2-1, the full variable domain reads DAMVIQNPRYQVTQFGKPVTLSCSQTLNHNVMYWYQQKSSQAPKLLFHYYDKDFNNEADTPDNFQSRRPNTSFCFLDIRSPGLGDTAMYLCATSRDLGPYNEQFFGPGTRLTVL.

The gene calls are TRBV11-2 and TRBJ2-5; D gene ambiguous. The ends were cut back, 1 base at V and 5 bases at J, with 14 bases in the middle. The germline gives CDR1 SGHAT, CDR2 FQNNGV. This CDR3 is built from 15 residues. The CDR3 nucleotides read TGTGCCAGCAGCTTAGTTCCAAGCCGTAGGGAGACCCAGTACTTC. This translates into CASSLVPSRRETQYF. Together with reference TRBV11-2 and TRBJ2-5, the CDR3 gives the full variable domain: EAGVAQSPRYKIIEKRQSVAFWCNPISGHATLYWYQQILGQGPKLLIQFQNNGVVDDSQLPKDRFSAERLKGVDSTLKIQPAKLEDSAVYLCASSLVPSRRETQYFGPGTRLLVL.

V and J are TRBV27 and TRBJ1-5; TRBD1 matches at 7 bases. Germline V gene sequence: CDR1 MNHEY, CDR2 SMNVEV (reference sequence). Trimming took 3 bases from V and 3 from J; bases not matched to a gene: 5. This CDR3 has 15 residues. The CDR3 nucleotides are TGTGCCAGCAGTTTGGAGGGACAGCACAATCAGCCCCAGCATTTT. It encodes CASSLEGQHNQPQHF.

This clone appeared once. V and J are TRBV5-4 and TRBJ1-1; D call uncertain. Germline V CDR1 and CDR2: SGHNT, YYREEE (reference sequence). V lost 0 bases, J lost 0 bases, and 6 bases lay in between. CDR3 length: 14 residues. The CDR3 loop reads CASSLDPLNTEAFF. The CDR3 DNA reads as TGTGCCAGCAGCTTGGATCCCCTGAACACTGAAGCTTTCTTT.

This chain joins TRBV25-1 and TRBJ1-5; TRBD1 is a possible D gene (6 bases). This CDR3 is built from 15 residues. The germline CDR1 and CDR2 sequences are MGHDK and SYGVNS. Trimming cost V 1 base and J 5 bases, with 12 bases left between them. CDR3 in DNA: TGTGCCAGCAGTGAATCCCCGACAGGACATCAGCCCCAGCATTTT. Translating gives CASSESPTGHQPQHF.

The V and J genes are TRBV6-5 and TRBJ1-2; 9 bases line up with TRBD1. Trimming removed 6 bases from V and 7 bases from J; junction bases left unmatched: 9. The CDR3 spans 14 residues. Germline CDR1 is MNHEY and CDR2 is SVGAGI. The CDR3 DNA reads as TGTGCCAGCAGCAGATCTGGACAGGGGTCTGGCTACACCTTC. It translates to CASSRSGQGSGYTF.

This clone was counted between two and nine times. The V gene is TRBV6-5, the J gene TRBJ1-6; perhaps TRBD1 as D (6 bases). Germline CDR1 is MNHEY and CDR2 is SVGAGI. The V gene lost 6 bases and the J gene lost 2 bases, with 8 bases spanning the gap. The length of the CDR3 is 14 residues. CDR3 residues: CASSKGAYNSPLHF. CDR3 in DNA: TGTGCCAGCAGCAAGGGGGCCTATAATTCACCCCTCCACTTT.

The rearrangement uses TRBV7-8 and TRBJ2-3; 7 bases fit TRBD2. CDR3 length: 15 amino acids. Germline V gene data show CDR1 as SGHVS and CDR2 as FQNEAQ. J lost 0 bases, V lost 7 bases, and 7 bases had no gene match. This CDR3 is CASIPGRGSTDTQYF. The CDR3 DNA reads TGTGCCAGCATCCCGGGGCGGGGGAGCACAGATACGCAGTATTTT.

The V call is TRBV27, the J call TRBJ1-1; D possibly corresponds to TRBD1 (5 bases). Trimming stripped 6 bases from V and 0 bases from J, with 14 bases between. The CDR3 spans 15 residues. Germline loops: CDR1 MNHEY, CDR2 SMNVEV (reference sequence). As DNA, the CDR3 is TGTGCCAGCAGACTTGGCAGGGTCCTGAACACTGAAGCTTTCTTT. This encodes CASRLGRVLNTEAFF.

The rearrangement joins TRBV6-5 to TRBJ2-3, with 8 bases fitting TRBD2. CDR1 is MNHEY, CDR2 SVGAGI, per germline. V was pared by 3 bases and J by 5 bases, with 7 bases of the junction left unmatched. The length of the CDR3 is 15 residues. The CDR3, as DNA: TGTGCCAGCAGTTATTCGGCGGGGGGCATAGATACGCAGTATTTT. Protein: CASSYSAGGIDTQYF.

This clone was picked up a small number of times. The rearrangement joins TRBV7-9 to TRBJ1-2; TRBD1 might be the D (6 bases). This CDR3 region has 13 residues. The V gene lost 5 bases and the J gene lost 6 bases, with 13 bases spanning the gap. Germline assignment: CDR1 SEHNR and CDR2 FQNEAQ (reference sequence). CDR3 sequence reads: CASSPTGIDGYTF. The CDR3 DNA sequence: TGTGCCAGCAGCCCTACAGGGATTGATGGCTACACCTTC.

The chain carries TRBV23-1 and TRBJ1-1, with 8 positions matching TRBD1. TRBV23-1 belongs to the ORF category, with a function that is uncertain. Germline trimming cut 8 bases from V and 3 bases from J; bases unmatched to any gene: 20. The CDR3 contains 18 residues. The CDR3 sequence: CASYGRTGSGCRDTEAFF. The CDR3 DNA follows: TGCGCCAGCTACGGGCGGACAGGGTCGGGGTGTAGGGACACTGAAGCTTTCTTT.

The chain is built from TRBV9 and TRBJ2-3, with 11 bases aligning to TRBD2. The V gene end was trimmed by 0 bases and the J gene end by 3 bases; junction bases not matched to a gene: 6. This CDR3 has 17 residues. Looked up from germline, CDR1 is SGDLS and CDR2 is YYNGEE. CDR3 protein: CASSVELGTSGTDTQYF. The CDR3 nucleotides are TGTGCCAGCAGCGTAGAGCTAGGGACTAGCGGAACAGATACGCAGTATTTT.

The CDR3 sequence: CASSSGLAGSGELFF. In DNA, the CDR3 is TGTGCCAGCAGCTCGGGACTAGCGGGGTCCGGGGAGCTGTTTTTT. The chain recombines TRBV6-5 with TRBJ2-2; 13 bases line up with TRBD2. Germline V CDR1 and CDR2: MNHEY, SVGAGI. V was pared by 6 bases and J by 6 bases, with 4 bases of the junction left unmatched. CDR3 length: 15 residues.